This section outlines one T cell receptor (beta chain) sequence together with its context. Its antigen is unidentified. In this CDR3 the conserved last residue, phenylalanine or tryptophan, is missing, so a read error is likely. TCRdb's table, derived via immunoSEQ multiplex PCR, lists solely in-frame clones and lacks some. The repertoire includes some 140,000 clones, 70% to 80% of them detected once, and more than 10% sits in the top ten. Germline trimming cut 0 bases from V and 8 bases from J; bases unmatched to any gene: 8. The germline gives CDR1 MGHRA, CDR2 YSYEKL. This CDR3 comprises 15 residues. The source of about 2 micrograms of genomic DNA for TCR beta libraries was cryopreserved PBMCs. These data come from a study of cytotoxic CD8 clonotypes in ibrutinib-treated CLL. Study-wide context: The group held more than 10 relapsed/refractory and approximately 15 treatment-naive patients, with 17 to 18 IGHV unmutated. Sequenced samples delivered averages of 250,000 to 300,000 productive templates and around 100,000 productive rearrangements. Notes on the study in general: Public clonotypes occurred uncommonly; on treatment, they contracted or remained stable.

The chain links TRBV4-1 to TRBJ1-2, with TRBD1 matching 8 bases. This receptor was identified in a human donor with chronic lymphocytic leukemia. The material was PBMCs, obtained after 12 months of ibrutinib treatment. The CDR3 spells CASSQDPTGEYGYTL. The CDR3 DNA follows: TGCGCCAGCAGCCAAGACCCGACAGGGGAATACGGCTACACCCTC.